This TCR beta chain appears in the sequencing data of a study of patients and donors after allogeneic stem cell transplantation. TCRdb ran MiXCR on the RT-PCR reads and lists one entry per CDR3 protein. The table lists about 960,000 distinct CDR3 sequences, approximately 18% of them singletons, with 5% to 6.5% in the top ten. CDR3 length: 15 amino acids. Trimming removed 2 bases at V and 8 bases at J, with 16 bases between. The source material was blood, either unsorted or a sorted T cell fraction (not recorded which). The chain joins TRBV12-3 or TRBV12-4 to TRBJ2-4, with D possibly being TRBD2 (6 bases). The source of this sequence is a human donor who was either an allogeneic HSCT recipient or a stem cell or donor lymphocyte infusion donor (not recorded which). It is not recorded whose cells these are; they may come from a transplant donor. The CDR3 DNA reads as TGTGCCAGCAGTTTAAGGAGGGCTACGATAGACATTCAGTACTTC. As protein: CASSLRRATIDIQYF.